This entry lists 2 T cell receptor beta chains sequenced from one sample in a study of control samples from healthy donors and cancer patients. Clones were read by immunoSEQ multiplex PCR, and TCRdb kept only the in-frame ones, dropping some. The sample gives 150,000 to 180,000 clones, around 96% of which show up once; approximately 6.1% is in the top ten. The material sequenced was blood. The source is a man aged 35 to 55 in good health.

The chain has TRBV7-9 and TRBJ1-5; D unclear. Trimming cost V 3 bases and J 4 bases, with 16 bases left between them. This CDR3 is 16 amino acids long. The germline CDR1 and CDR2 sequences are SEHNR and FQNEAQ (reference sequence). The CDR3 reads CASSFDGGNFNQPQHF. CDR3 DNA: TGTGCCAGCAGCTTCGACGGTGGAAACTTTAATCAGCCCCAGCATTTT.

Concerning this clone: The sample carries other DNA sequences with the same CDR3. This chain links TRBV12-3 or TRBV12-4 with TRBJ1-1; D ambiguous. Trimming took 5 bases from V and 3 from J, leaving 10 bases between them. This CDR3 has 13 residues. CDR3 nucleotides: TGTGCCAGCAGTGGAAGAGGGTACACTGAAGCTTTCTTT. It translates to CASSGRGYTEAFF.